This TCR beta chain was sequenced during a study of CD4+ T cells in melanoma. Study-wide findings and caveats: A reported correlation linked neoantigen-specific CD4+ T cells to CD8+, macrophage and B cell function. Reportedly, melanoma neoantigen-specific CD4+ T cells showed varied differentiation states.

The ends lost 5 bases at V and 8 bases at J; junction bases unmatched: 8. This CDR3 region has 15 residues. The germline V gene encodes CDR1 SGHTA and CDR2 FQGTGA. With respect to this clone: No antigen is known for it.

Produced via immunoSEQ multiplex PCR; TCRdb's table is partial and in-frame only. The top ten hold 2.5% to 3.5% of the sample, which has over 100,000 clones, roughly 90% seen once. The specimen was peripheral blood. The receptor was derived from a human donor with melanoma. The genes are TRBV7-3 and TRBJ2-2, with 10 bases lining up with TRBD1. The CDR3 coding sequence is TGTGCCAGCAGCCCCGGGACAGGGGTCCAGGGGGAGCTGTTTTTT. This gives the protein CASSPGTGVQGELFF.